The table lists the clone carrying this T cell receptor beta chain with many counts. Its antigen remains unidentified. Using its own MiXCR run on the 5' RACE reads, TCRdb lists one record per CDR3 protein. The sample has about 130,000 distinct CDR3 sequences; about 7% are singletons. These data belong to a study of CD8 T cells in ankylosing spondylitis. Study observations and caveats: Disease-associated clones were CD8+ and fairly uncommon in peripheral blood. Disease-associated clones were reportedly significantly overrepresented in matched ankylosing spondylitis synovial fluid.

Per the germline V gene, CDR1 is DFQATT and CDR2 is SNEGSKA (reference sequence). The V and J ends lost 2 bases and 7 bases, in that order; junction bases with no gene match: 8. The CDR3 is 14 amino acids. V and J are TRBV20-1 and TRBJ1-5; 7 nucleotides match TRBD1. This sequence originates from a female donor with ankylosing spondylitis or in good health (not recorded which). The sequenced sample was blood, either unsorted or a sorted T cell fraction (not recorded which). The CDR3 coding sequence is TGCAGTGCTAGAATAGGCCAGGGGGTCCAGCCCCAGCATTTT. Residues: CSARIGQGVQPQHF.